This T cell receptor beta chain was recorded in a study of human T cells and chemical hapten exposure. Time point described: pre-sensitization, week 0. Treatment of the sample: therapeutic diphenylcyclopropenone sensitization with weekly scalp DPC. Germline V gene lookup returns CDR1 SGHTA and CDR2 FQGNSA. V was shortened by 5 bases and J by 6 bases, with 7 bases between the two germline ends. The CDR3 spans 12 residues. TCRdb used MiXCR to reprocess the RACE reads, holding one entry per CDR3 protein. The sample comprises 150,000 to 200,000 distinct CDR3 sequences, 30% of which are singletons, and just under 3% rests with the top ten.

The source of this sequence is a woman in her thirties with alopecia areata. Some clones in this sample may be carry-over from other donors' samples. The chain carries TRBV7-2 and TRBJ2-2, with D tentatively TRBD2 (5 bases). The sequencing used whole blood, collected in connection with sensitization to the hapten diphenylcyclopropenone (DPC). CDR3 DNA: TGTGCCAGCAGCCGGGGATCCGGGGAGCTGTTTTTT. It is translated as CASSRGSGELFF. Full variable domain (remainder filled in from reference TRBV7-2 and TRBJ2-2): GAGVSQSPSNKVTEKGKDVELRCDPISGHTALYWYRQSLGQGLEFLIYFQGNSAPDKSGLPSDRFSAERTGGSVSTLTIQRTQQEDSAVYLCASSRGSGELFFGEGSRLTVL.